Each of the 20 T cell receptor beta chains below was sequenced from the same sample in a study of blood T cell repertoires in COVID-19. Clones were sequenced by immunoSEQ multiplex PCR, and TCRdb holds only the in-frame ones, with some missing. The sample has about 140,000 clones, approximately 81% seen once. The sample taken for sequencing was PBMCs or T cells enriched from blood (not recorded which). These receptors came from a man between 35 and 55 years old with acute COVID-19.

V is TRBV28 and J is TRBJ2-2; 7 bases fit TRBD1. Germline CDR1 is MDHEN and CDR2 is SYDVKM. The CDR3 runs to 17 residues. V was pared by 4 bases and J by 4 bases, with 12 bases of the junction left unmatched. The CDR3 coding sequence is TGTGCCAGCAGTTCCCCCATAGGGGGCATAGGCACCGGGGAGCTGTTTTTT. Protein: CASSSPIGGIGTGELFF. Full variable domain (missing parts from reference TRBV28 and TRBJ2-2): DVKVTQSSRYLVKRTGEKVFLECVQDMDHENMFWYRQDPGLGLRLIYFSYDVKMKEKGDIPEGYSVSREKKERFSLILESASTNQTSMYLCASSSPIGGIGTGELFFGEGSRLTVL.

This clone was counted once. Additional DNA sequences in this sample encode the identical CDR3. The V gene is TRBV5-1, the J gene TRBJ1-2, with 7 bases that match TRBD1. CDR1 and CDR2 from the germline V gene are SGHRS and YFSETQ. This CDR3 region has 14 residues. The V and J ends lost 0 bases and 3 bases, in that order; junction bases with no gene match: 2. The CDR3 DNA reads as TGCGCCAGCAGCTTGGAGGGGGCTGACTATGGCTACACCTTC. Amino acid sequence: CASSLEGADYGYTF.

This clone was counted once. V and J are TRBV28 and TRBJ2-7; 11 bases fit TRBD2. Trimming removed 4 bases from V and 2 bases from J; junction bases left unmatched: 4. Germline V gene lookup returns CDR1 MDHEN and CDR2 SYDVKM. The CDR3 has 15 amino acids. The CDR3: CASSWGTSGAYEQYF. The CDR3 DNA sequence: TGTGCCAGCAGTTGGGGGACTAGCGGAGCCTACGAGCAGTACTTC.

The chain couples TRBV3-1 (or the pseudogene TRBV3-2) to TRBJ1-6; 10 bases fit TRBD1. The V gene's germline CDR1 is LGHDT and CDR2 YNNKEL (reference sequence). The V segment lost 2 bases and the J segment 11 bases; nucleotides outside the gene matches: 21. The CDR3 is 20 amino acids. The CDR3 bases are TGTGCCAGCAGCCAAACCTCCCACCGGGACAGGGGAGCACGGGGAGCACCCCTCCACTTT. This sequence encodes CASSQTSHRDRGARGAPLHF.

CDR3: CASSQDIFRDTSYYEQYF. CDR3 bases: TGCGCCAGCAGCCAAGATATATTCCGGGACACCTCCTACTACGAGCAGTACTTC. This sequence joins TRBV4-1 and TRBJ2-7, with D perhaps TRBD1 (6 bases). Germline CDR1 MGHRA, CDR2 YSYEKL. Trimming removed 0 bases at V and 3 bases at J, with 21 bases between. CDR3 length equals 18 residues.

The chain uses TRBV5-4 and TRBJ1-6, with D hard to call. The CDR3 consists of 14 residues. CDR1 and CDR2 from the germline V gene are SGHNT and YYREEE (reference sequence). V gave up 0 bases and J gave up 10 bases, with 11 bases separating them. For the CDR3, the DNA is TGTGCCAGCAGCTTGGAACGGGTAGGATCACCCCTCCACTTT. This encodes CASSLERVGSPLHF.

The chain recombines TRBV28 with TRBJ2-7, with 7 bases that match TRBD2. The V segment lost 4 bases and the J segment 1 base; nucleotides outside the gene matches: 10. The length of the CDR3 is 16 residues. CDR1 and CDR2 (germline): MDHEN, SYDVKM. The DNA for the CDR3 is TGTGCCAGCAGTTACCGCCCGCGGGAGCGTTCCTACGAGCAGTACTTC. Protein sequence: CASSYRPRERSYEQYF.

This clone was found once. J is TRBJ2-5 and V is TRBV7-7, with TRBD1 as a possible D gene (5 bases). This CDR3 region has 13 residues. The germline V gene encodes CDR1 SSHAT and CDR2 FNYEAQ (reference sequence). Trimming stripped 3 bases from V and 2 bases from J, with 7 bases between. The CDR3 protein is CASSLGPQETQYF. Here the CDR3 DNA reads TGTGCCAGCAGCTTGGGGCCACAAGAGACCCAGTACTTC.

CDR3 nucleotide sequence: TGTGCCAGCAGCCAAGGGGGACAGGGGGCGCGAAGTACTGAAGCTTTCTTT. Amino acid sequence: CASSQGGQGARSTEAFF. V usage is TRBV3-1 (or the pseudogene TRBV3-2) and J usage is TRBJ1-1; TRBD1 aligns across 12 bases. The CDR3 runs 17 residues. Germline assignment: CDR1 LGHDT and CDR2 YNNKEL (reference sequence). The junction had 8 bases not matched to a gene; V was cut back by 1 base and J by 5 bases.

V and J are TRBV30 and TRBJ1-4, with 9 bases aligning to TRBD1. This CDR3 has 14 amino acids. Trimming removed 0 bases from V and 7 bases from J; junction bases left unmatched: 3. Germline V gives CDR1 GTSNPN, CDR2 SVGIG (reference sequence). CDR3 sequence: CAWSVGTGFEKLFF. In nucleotides, the CDR3 is TGTGCCTGGAGTGTAGGGACAGGGTTTGAAAAACTGTTTTTT.

V usage is TRBV4-1 and J usage is TRBJ2-1; D is ambiguous. The CDR3 has 13 amino acids. The ends were cut back, 3 bases at V and 6 bases at J, with 9 bases in the middle. Germline loops: CDR1 MGHRA, CDR2 YSYEKL. CDR3 in amino acids: CASSQSPGNEQFF. CDR3 sequence (DNA): TGCGCCAGCAGCCAGAGCCCCGGCAATGAGCAGTTCTTC.

The V gene is TRBV5-1, the J gene TRBJ2-1, with 7 positions matching TRBD2. This CDR3 contains 16 residues. J lost 2 bases, V lost 1 base, and 6 bases had no gene match. Germline loops: CDR1 SGHRS, CDR2 YFSETQ. The CDR3 is CASSLSAGAPYNEQFF. CDR3 bases: TGCGCCAGCAGCTTGAGTGCGGGAGCCCCCTACAATGAGCAGTTCTTC.

V is TRBV10-1 and J is TRBJ2-6; D possibly corresponds to TRBD2 (6 bases). The CDR3 is made up of 15 amino acids. Germline-derived CDR1 and CDR2 are WNHNN and SYGVQD (reference sequence). The ends were cut back, 4 bases at V and 0 bases at J, with 7 bases in the middle. The CDR3 DNA follows: TGCGCCAGCAGTGCCGGGGGCTCTGGGGCCAACGTCCTGACTTTC. This translates into CASSAGGSGANVLTF.

The chain joins TRBV19 to TRBJ2-1; perhaps TRBD1 as D (5 bases). Germline CDR1 reads LNHDA; CDR2 reads SQIVND (reference sequence). The ends were cut back, 3 bases at V and 0 bases at J, with 9 bases in the middle. This CDR3 has 15 residues. This chain's CDR3 is CASSIPRDSYNEQFF. CDR3 sequence (DNA): TGTGCCAGTAGTATTCCCAGGGACTCCTACAATGAGCAGTTCTTC.

This clone was observed once. V is TRBV13 and J is TRBJ2-5; 13 bases fit TRBD2. With 5 bases clipped from V and 5 bases from J, the junction kept 8 bases outside the gene matches. Germline V gene lookup returns CDR1 PRHDT and CDR2 FYEKMQ (reference sequence). This CDR3 contains 16 residues. CDR3 in DNA: TGTGCCAGCAGCCTGGGACTAGCGGGGAGAGGGGAGACCCAGTACTTC. Translating gives CASSLGLAGRGETQYF. The full variable domain, rest sourced from reference TRBV13 and TRBJ2-5, is AAGVIQSPRHLIKEKRETATLKCYPIPRHDTVYWYQQGPGQDPQFLISFYEKMQSDKGSIPDRFSAQQFSDYHSELNMSSLELGDSALYFCASSLGLAGRGETQYFGPGTRLLVL.

This clone is a singleton in its sample. J is TRBJ1-4 and V is TRBV30; perhaps TRBD1 as D (5 bases). Trimming took off 4 bases at V and 3 bases at J, with 9 bases between the two ends. Per the germline V gene, CDR1 is GTSNPN and CDR2 is SVGIG (reference sequence). This CDR3 has 13 residues. Here the CDR3 reads CAWNRGANEKLFF. CDR3 nucleotide sequence: TGTGCCTGGAATAGGGGCGCTAATGAAAAACTGTTTTTT. Complete variable domain (other parts from reference TRBV30 and TRBJ1-4): SQTIHQWPATLVQPVGSPLSLECTVEGTSNPNLYWYRQAAGRGLQLLFYSVGIGQISSEVPQNLSASRPQDRQFILSSKKLLLSDSGFYLCAWNRGANEKLFFGSGTQLSVL.

Note on this clone: This specimen includes other DNA sequences encoding the same CDR3. The J gene is TRBJ2-7, the V gene TRBV7-2; 10 nucleotides agree with TRBD1. V lost 6 bases to trimming and J lost 2 bases; unmatched junction nucleotides: 4. Germline CDR1 and CDR2: SGHTA and FQGNSA. The CDR3 spans 14 residues. The DNA for the CDR3 is TGTGCCAGCAGTCCCGGACAGGGGGCCTACGAGCAGTACTTC. Protein product: CASSPGQGAYEQYF.

This clone was seen more than once but under ten times. The chain joins TRBV7-6 to TRBJ2-1; 8 bases match TRBD1. The V gene's germline CDR1 is SGHVS and CDR2 FNYEAQ. With V trimmed by 5 bases and J by 9 bases, 12 bases remained unmatched. The CDR3 is made up of 15 amino acids. DNA of the CDR3: TGTGCCAGCAGCCAGGGACAGGCGGTTTTTCGTGAGCAGTTCTTC. Translation: CASSQGQAVFREQFF.

The J gene is TRBJ2-7, the V gene TRBV9; possibly TRBD2 for D (5 bases). Germline CDR1 is SGDLS and CDR2 is YYNGEE. The CDR3 covers 15 residues. V gave up 4 bases and J gave up 6 bases, with 20 bases separating them. The CDR3, as DNA: TGTGCCAGCAGCCTTCGGATTCGGGATGGCGGCGAGCAGTACTTC. Its protein product is CASSLRIRDGGEQYF.

This sequence joins TRBV24-1 and TRBJ2-2; 11 positions agree with TRBD1. The CDR3 consists of 16 residues. Germline V gene data show CDR1 as KGHDR and CDR2 as SFDVKD. The V segment lost 3 bases and the J segment 4 bases; nucleotides outside the gene matches: 3. CDR3 amino acids: CATSDRDRGGTGELFF. As DNA, the CDR3 is TGTGCCACCAGTGATAGGGACAGGGGGGGCACCGGGGAGCTGTTTTTT.